This passage covers 9 T cell receptor beta chains from one sample sequenced in a study of blood T cell repertoires in COVID-19. Repertoires were generated with immunoSEQ multiplex PCR, while TCRdb's copy carries only in-frame clones and drops some. The sample has roughly 250,000 clones, roughly 84% seen once. Sequencing was carried out using peripheral blood. These receptors came from a woman aged 40 to 50 who had recovered from COVID-19.

The CDR3 spells CASSYHPRKEEYGYTF. The CDR3 DNA reads TGTGCCAGCAGTTACCACCCTCGTAAGGAGGAATATGGCTACACCTTC. This sequence joins TRBV6-5 and TRBJ1-2; no reliable D call. V shed 2 bases and J shed 5 bases, with 18 bases lying between them. Germline V gives CDR1 MNHEY, CDR2 SVGAGI. The CDR3 totals 16 residues.

The chain has TRBV4-1 and TRBJ2-7, with D maybe TRBD2 (6 bases). The V end lost 2 bases, the J end lost 1 base, and 12 bases lay between the germline ends. CDR3 length: 15 amino acids. From germline, CDR1 is MGHRA and CDR2 YSYEKL. CDR3 sequence: CASSQPGLTSYEQYF. DNA for the CDR3: TGCGCCAGCAGCCAACCGGGACTCACATCCTACGAGCAGTACTTC.

The rearrangement links TRBV24-1 to TRBJ2-1; D not resolved. V was pared by 3 bases and J by 4 bases, with 21 bases between. CDR1 and CDR2 (germline): KGHDR, SFDVKD. CDR3 size: 18 residues. The CDR3 bases are TGTGCCACCAGTGATCCCACCGAAACGGGTGCCCCTTACAATGAGCAGTTCTTC. Its protein is CATSDPTETGAPYNEQFF.

This clone was detected once. This CDR3 is CASSLTRDNLSGANVLTF. In nucleotides, the CDR3 is TGTGCCAGCTCGCTGACCCGGGACAACCTCTCTGGGGCCAACGTCCTGACTTTC. This rearrangement joins TRBV18 to TRBJ2-6, with a tentative D call TRBD1 (6 bases). Germline CDR1 KGHSH, CDR2 LQKENI. Trimming removed 6 bases from V and 0 bases from J, with 18 bases in between. CDR3 length equals 18 residues. Full variable domain (rest looked up from reference TRBV18 and TRBJ2-6): NAGVMQNPRHLVRRRGQEARLRCSPMKGHSHVYWYRQLPEEGLKFMVYLQKENIIDESGMPKERFSAEFPKEGPSILRIQQVVRGDSAAYFCASSLTRDNLSGANVLTFGAGSRLTVL.

This clone was counted between two and nine times. This chain links TRBV25-1 with TRBJ1-5, with 9 bases that match TRBD1. The CDR3 is 14 amino acids. V lost 4 bases, J lost 5 bases, and 3 bases stayed unmatched. Germline values: CDR1 MGHDK, CDR2 SYGVNS. CDR3 loop: CASSVGTGHQPQHF. CDR3 nucleotide sequence: TGTGCCAGCAGTGTTGGGACAGGGCATCAGCCCCAGCATTTT.

The rearrangement joins TRBV5-1 to TRBJ2-5; 8 bases agree with TRBD1. Losses at the gene ends were 4 bases for V and 5 bases for J; bases not matched to a gene: 7. Germline V lookup: CDR1 SGHRS, CDR2 YFSETQ. The CDR3 is 14 amino acids. CDR3 sequence reads: CASSLQGVEETQYF. As DNA, the CDR3 is TGCGCCAGCAGCCTACAGGGGGTGGAGGAGACCCAGTACTTC.

The rearrangement uses TRBV3-1 (or the pseudogene TRBV3-2) and TRBJ1-1; tentative D call: TRBD1 (6 bases). This CDR3 is 15 amino acids long. The V gene's germline CDR1 is LGHDT and CDR2 YNNKEL (reference sequence). V was pared by 2 bases and J by 4 bases, with 14 bases between. This CDR3 is CASSQLWGGGTEAFF. The DNA for the CDR3 is TGTGCCAGCAGCCAACTTTGGGGAGGGGGCACTGAAGCTTTCTTT.

The CDR3 loop reads CASSEGTYPYEQYF. In nucleotides, the CDR3 is TGCGCCAGCAGTGAGGGGACATATCCGTACGAGCAGTACTTC. The chain employs TRBV10-1 and TRBJ2-7; a weak D match, TRBD1 (6 bases). The CDR3 spans 14 residues. Trimming removed 2 bases at V and 4 bases at J, with 12 bases between. CDR1 and CDR2 (germline): WNHNN, SYGVQD (reference sequence).

This chain links TRBV24-1 with TRBJ2-5, with D perhaps matching TRBD1 (6 bases). CDR3 size: 16 residues. Germline V gene lookup returns CDR1 KGHDR and CDR2 SFDVKD. V was pared by 4 bases and J by 7 bases, with 21 bases between. CDR3 nucleotides: TGTGCCACCAGTGACCGAGAACAGGGATCGGGTGGGACCCAGTACTTC. Translating gives CATSDREQGSGGTQYF.